These 32 T cell receptor beta chains originate from one sample sequenced in a study of shared T cell receptors in the human thymus (dated by TCRdb to about 2021). The protocol used for the library was the immunoSEQ multiplex PCR assay. Entries here come from immuneACCESS through TCRdb and include only in-frame sequences with V and J called. Some clones fail to appear in such tables; in the studies checked, an unresolved V gene covers under half of the shortfall, and the cause of the remainder is unknown. For this sample the table gives roughly 500,000 clones, of which about 80% were detected only once. Around 0.012% of the sample rests with the top ten. These data also featured in a second study, about human thymus T cells.

Sequenced: thymocytes. The receptors shown here come from a boy younger than two with a congenital heart defect. Donor details come from another sample of the same person, matched by shared clones.

This rearrangement joins TRBV7-9 to TRBJ2-7; 11 nucleotides match TRBD2. The CDR3 covers 15 residues. Germline V lookup: CDR1 SEHNR, CDR2 FQNEAQ (reference sequence). V dropped 5 bases and J dropped 2; count of bases not matched to a gene: 5. Written as DNA, the CDR3 is TGTGCCAGCAGCCCGGGACTAGCGGAAACCTACGAGCAGTACTTC. Its translation: CASSPGLAETYEQYF. Full variable domain (outside the CDR3, taken from reference TRBV7-9 and TRBJ2-7): DTGVSQNPRHKITKRGQNVTFRCDPISEHNRLYWYRQTLGQGPEFLTYFQNEAQLEKSRLLSDRFSAERPKGSFSTLEIQRTEQGDSAMYLCASSPGLAETYEQYFGPGTRLTVT.

The table lists this clone with a few counts. The chain couples TRBV5-6 to TRBJ1-2, with D tentatively TRBD1 (5 bases). CDR3 length: 13 residues. V was shortened by 2 bases and J by 4 bases, with 9 bases between the two germline ends. Looked up from germline, CDR1 is SGHDT and CDR2 is YYEEEE. CDR3 nucleotides: TGTGCCAGCAGCTTCAGGGAAGGCTATGGCTACACCTTC. Translation: CASSFREGYGYTF.

The count of this clone is one. The chain has TRBV4-1 and TRBJ1-2; TRBD1 might be the D (5 bases). Trimming took 1 base from V and 4 from J, leaving 16 bases between them. Germline CDR1 reads MGHRA; CDR2 reads YSYEKL. This CDR3 comprises 16 residues. CDR3 sequence (DNA): TGCGCCAGCAGCCAAGGTCAGCAGGGAGGAGTCTATGGCTACACCTTC. As protein: CASSQGQQGGVYGYTF.

V is TRBV29-1 and J is TRBJ2-2; a possible D gene is TRBD1 (6 bases). The CDR3 spans 14 residues. The germline V gene has CDR1 SQVTM and CDR2 ANQGSEA. V lost 0 bases to trimming and J lost 2 bases, with 7 bases between them. CDR3 coding DNA: TGCAGCGTTGAAGAGGGGGCCAACACCGGGGAGCTGTTTTTT. Its protein is CSVEEGANTGELFF.

The chain recombines TRBV27 with TRBJ2-7; weak D call: TRBD2 (7 bases). Germline values: CDR1 MNHEY, CDR2 SMNVEV (reference sequence). CDR3 length: 15 amino acids. Trimming pared 4 bases from V and 3 bases from J, leaving 16 bases between. The CDR3 loop is CASSWDKRGHYEQYF. Here the CDR3 DNA reads TGTGCCAGCAGTTGGGACAAGCGGGGCCACTACGAGCAGTACTTC.

The chain is built from TRBV25-1 and TRBJ1-3, with D uncertain. Looked up from germline, CDR1 is MGHDK and CDR2 is SYGVNS. The CDR3 has 14 amino acids. Trimming removed 7 bases from V and 4 bases from J, with 14 bases in between. CDR3 in DNA: TGTGCCAGCAAGAAGTACAGTCCCGGAAACACCATATATTTT. This gives the protein CASKKYSPGNTIYF.

The chain couples TRBV4-3 to TRBJ2-3; TRBD2 is a possible D gene (6 bases). Trimming stripped 0 bases from V and 6 bases from J, with 22 bases between. This CDR3 comprises 18 residues. Germline lookup yields CDR1 LGHNA and CDR2 YSLEER. The CDR3 coding sequence is TGCGCCAGCAGCCAAGACCCCGGGCGGTGGGAGGAGGGTGATACGCAGTATTTT. Translation: CASSQDPGRWEEGDTQYF.

The chain joins TRBV30 to TRBJ1-2; TRBD1 matches at 7 bases. The V gene's germline CDR1 is GTSNPN and CDR2 SVGIG (reference sequence). V lost 8 bases and J lost 2; bases outside the gene matches: 5. CDR3 length: 12 residues. The CDR3 reads CARRGWNYGYTF. CDR3 DNA sequence: TGTGCCCGCAGGGGGTGGAACTATGGCTACACCTTC.

The J gene is TRBJ1-1, the V gene TRBV27; D may be TRBD1 (6 bases). The CDR3 has 13 amino acids. V lost 6 bases to trimming and J lost 0 bases, with 8 bases between them. Germline V gene lookup returns CDR1 MNHEY and CDR2 SMNVEV (reference sequence). The CDR3 nucleotides read TGTGCCAGCAGCAACAGGGTGAACACTGAAGCTTTCTTT. Translated, it gives CASSNRVNTEAFF.

The chain combines TRBV19 with TRBJ1-5; TRBD1 matches 7 bases. The V gene's germline CDR1 is LNHDA and CDR2 SQIVND (reference sequence). J gave up 2 bases and V 4 bases, and 11 bases lay outside the gene matches. The CDR3 runs to 17 residues. The CDR3 here is CASSTPSTGYGNQPQHF. CDR3 coding DNA: TGTGCCAGTAGTACCCCCTCGACAGGGTATGGCAATCAGCCCCAGCATTTT.

This clone was counted a few times. The DNA of the CDR3 is TGTGCCAGCAGCAGGGGGCAAGAGACCCAGTACTTC. Residues: CASSRGQETQYF. The V and J genes are TRBV6-1 and TRBJ2-5; 7 bases map to TRBD1. Germline V gene data show CDR1 as MNHNS and CDR2 as SASEGT. With V trimmed by 6 bases and J by 2 bases, 0 bases remained unmatched. The CDR3 runs 12 residues.

This chain uses TRBV6-6 with TRBJ1-2, with 7 bases fitting TRBD1. Germline assignment: CDR1 MNHNY and CDR2 SVGAGI (reference sequence). Germline trimming cut 5 bases from V and 4 bases from J; bases unmatched to any gene: 10. The CDR3 runs 15 residues. The DNA for the CDR3 is TGTGCCAGCAGTCAGGGGGACGGAATAACCTATGGCTACACCTTC. It encodes CASSQGDGITYGYTF.

The chain joins TRBV18 to TRBJ1-2, with 8 bases that match TRBD1. The CDR3 consists of 16 residues. Germline loops: CDR1 KGHSH, CDR2 LQKENI. V shed 3 bases and J 4 bases; nucleotides not matched to a gene: 10. The CDR3 reads CASSPAGTGALYGYTF. The CDR3 DNA sequence: TGTGCCAGCTCACCGGCCGGGACAGGAGCCCTCTATGGCTACACCTTC.

The chain combines TRBV4-3 with TRBJ2-7, with 8 bases matching TRBD1. CDR3 length: 18 amino acids. Germline assignment: CDR1 LGHNA and CDR2 YSLEER. With 1 base clipped from V and 4 bases from J, the junction kept 15 bases outside the gene matches. The CDR3 DNA is TGCGCCAGCAGCCAAGGCCGGGACAGGCGGCGGACGGCGTACGAGCAGTACTTC. It specifies CASSQGRDRRRTAYEQYF.

The J gene is TRBJ2-5, the V gene TRBV7-9; maybe TRBD1 (5 bases). Germline V lookup: CDR1 SEHNR, CDR2 FQNEAQ (reference sequence). Between the trimmed V and J ends, which lost 1 base and 5 bases, there was a span of 8 bases. The CDR3 totals 13 residues. This CDR3 is CASSLEGWETQYF. The CDR3 region has the DNA TGTGCCAGCAGCTTAGAGGGGTGGGAGACCCAGTACTTC.

The J gene is TRBJ2-7, the V gene TRBV4-3; a possible D gene is TRBD2 (6 bases). The V and J ends lost 4 bases and 2 bases respectively, with 18 bases between them. Germline CDR1 LGHNA, CDR2 YSLEER. There are 16 residues in the CDR3. The CDR3 nucleotides read TGCGCCAGCAGCCCAAGAAAGGAGGGTTTCACCTACGAGCAGTACTTC. Encoded protein: CASSPRKEGFTYEQYF.

This chain uses TRBV5-1 with TRBJ1-2; a possible D gene is TRBD1 (6 bases). Trimming pared 0 bases from V and 4 bases from J, leaving 13 bases between. From germline, CDR1 is SGHRS and CDR2 YFSETQ. The CDR3 extends over 15 amino acids. The CDR3 is CASSLGWGPTYGYTF. The CDR3 bases are TGCGCCAGCAGCTTGGGATGGGGGCCGACCTATGGCTACACCTTC.

The V call is TRBV19, the J call TRBJ2-5, with D tentatively TRBD2 (6 bases). The CDR3 consists of 17 residues. Trimming cost V 3 bases and J 2 bases, with 19 bases left between them. CDR1 LNHDA and CDR2 SQIVND come from the germline V gene (reference sequence). CDR3 nucleotides: TGTGCCAGTAGTATTCGGCTAGCGTTCCGAGGTCAAGAGACCCAGTACTTC. Translated, it gives CASSIRLAFRGQETQYF.

The rearrangement uses TRBV19 and TRBJ1-5, with D possibly being TRBD1 (6 bases). The length of the CDR3 is 13 residues. Per germline, CDR1 LNHDA and CDR2 SQIVND (reference sequence). The ends were cut back, 6 bases at V and 11 bases at J, with 17 bases in the middle. The CDR3 is CASSGGRDGTQHF. CDR3 coding DNA: TGTGCCAGTAGCGGGGGGCGGGACGGGACCCAGCATTTT.

The V call is TRBV28, the J call TRBJ1-1; D is possibly TRBD1 (5 bases). V was pared by 2 bases and J by 2 bases, with 15 bases between. The CDR3 has 16 amino acids. Germline loops: CDR1 MDHEN, CDR2 SYDVKM. The CDR3: CASSLSQGNGNTEAFF. In nucleotides, the CDR3 is TGTGCCAGCAGTTTAAGTCAGGGTAACGGAAACACTGAAGCTTTCTTT.

The rearrangement joins TRBV27 to TRBJ2-3, with TRBD2 matching over 12 bases. The germline V gene encodes CDR1 MNHEY and CDR2 SMNVEV (reference sequence). J was trimmed by 2 bases and V by 5 bases; bases with no gene match: 5. CDR3 size: 16 residues. The CDR3 DNA reads as TGTGCCAGCAGTCTCGGACTAGCGGGGCCCACAGATACGCAGTATTTT. Its translation: CASSLGLAGPTDTQYF.

This sequence joins TRBV7-9 and TRBJ2-3; 7 nucleotides line up with TRBD2. With V trimmed by 0 bases and J by 0 bases, 3 bases remained unmatched. Germline CDR1 reads SEHNR; CDR2 reads FQNEAQ (reference sequence). The CDR3 runs to 16 residues. The CDR3 spells CASSLAKGLSTDTQYF. As DNA, the CDR3 is TGTGCCAGCAGCTTAGCCAAGGGACTAAGCACAGATACGCAGTATTTT.

This clone has a handful of counts. This chain's CDR3 is CASSQDTSHPDTGELFF. The CDR3 nucleotides are TGCGCCAGCAGCCAAGATACTTCCCACCCCGACACCGGGGAGCTGTTTTTT. V is TRBV4-1 and J is TRBJ2-2; D gene ambiguous. Between the trimmed V and J ends, which lost 0 bases and 3 bases, there was a span of 14 bases. Germline V gene data show CDR1 as MGHRA and CDR2 as YSYEKL. The CDR3 runs to 17 residues.

CDR3 DNA: TGTGCCAGCAGTTCTACAGGGGGCTTCCAGCATTTT. Translation gives CASSSTGGFQHF. The rearrangement joins TRBV6-5 to TRBJ1-5; the match to TRBD1 covers 9 bases. Trimming cost V 4 bases and J 12 bases; bases outside gene matches: 4. From germline, CDR1 is MNHEY and CDR2 SVGAGI. CDR3 size: 12 residues.

The rearrangement joins TRBV6-1 to TRBJ2-3, with a possible D match to TRBD2 (5 bases). CDR3 size: 15 residues. V shed 1 base and J shed 6 bases, with 14 bases lying between them. Per germline, CDR1 MNHNS and CDR2 SASEGT. The CDR3 protein is CASSEGRLAMDTQYF. The CDR3 bases are TGTGCCAGCAGTGAAGGGAGGCTAGCCATGGATACGCAGTATTTT.

The genes are TRBV7-3 and TRBJ1-2; 7 bases fit TRBD1. This CDR3 is built from 17 residues. CDR1 and CDR2 from the germline V gene are SGHTA and FQGTGA. Trimming took 5 bases from V and 8 from J; bases not matched to a gene: 20. Here the CDR3 reads CASSVTSSRDRLEGYTF. CDR3 DNA sequence: TGTGCCAGCAGCGTTACCTCGTCCCGGGACAGATTGGAGGGCTACACCTTC.

The rearrangement uses TRBV5-1 and TRBJ2-2; 11 bases are a match to TRBD2. The CDR3 is 17 residues long. The V gene end was trimmed by 6 bases and the J gene end by 1 base; junction bases not matched to a gene: 8. CDR1 and CDR2 from the germline V gene are SGHRS and YFSETQ. In nucleotides, the CDR3 is TGCGCCAGCACCGGGGGGACTAGCGGAAGGAACACCGGGGAGCTGTTTTTT. This translates into CASTGGTSGRNTGELFF.

The chain combines TRBV4-1 with TRBJ2-1, with 7 nucleotides matching TRBD2. Trimming removed 1 base from V and 1 base from J; junction bases left unmatched: 4. The germline CDR1 and CDR2 sequences are MGHRA and YSYEKL. The CDR3 runs 16 residues. CDR3 in amino acids: CASSQALAASYNEQFF. The CDR3 DNA reads TGCGCCAGCAGCCAAGCCCTAGCGGCTTCCTACAATGAGCAGTTCTTC.

DNA for the CDR3: TGTGCCAGCAGCGTAGTTTGGGAGGATACGCAGTATTTT. Translation gives CASSVVWEDTQYF. The chain employs TRBV9 and TRBJ2-3; maybe TRBD2 (5 bases). The CDR3 contains 13 residues. CDR1 is SGDLS, CDR2 YYNGEE, per germline. V gave up 0 bases and J gave up 6 bases, with 8 bases separating them.

The chain uses TRBV4-1 and TRBJ1-1; D is unresolved. The length of the CDR3 is 15 residues. With 1 base removed from V and 0 bases from J, the gap between germline ends came to 9 bases. Germline CDR1 MGHRA, CDR2 YSYEKL. CDR3 bases: TGCGCCAGCAGCCAAGTACCTCTAGTGAACACTGAAGCTTTCTTT. Translated: CASSQVPLVNTEAFF.

The CDR3 bases are TGTGCCAGCAGTTTATGGCAGGGGGCGCCCAATGAGCAGTTCTTC. Amino acid sequence: CASSLWQGAPNEQFF. The chain links TRBV28 to TRBJ2-1; TRBD1 agrees at 8 bases. Germline trimming cut 0 bases from V and 6 bases from J; bases unmatched to any gene: 4. The CDR3 runs to 15 residues. Germline values: CDR1 MDHEN, CDR2 SYDVKM.

The CDR3 reads CASSSTSTDTQYF. The CDR3 DNA reads as TGTGCCAGCAGTTCCACTAGCACAGATACGCAGTATTTT. The V call is TRBV27, the J call TRBJ2-3; D call uncertain. Germline-derived CDR1 and CDR2 are MNHEY and SMNVEV (reference sequence). Trimming left V 4 bases short and J 0 bases short, with 5 bases between. The length of the CDR3 is 13 residues.